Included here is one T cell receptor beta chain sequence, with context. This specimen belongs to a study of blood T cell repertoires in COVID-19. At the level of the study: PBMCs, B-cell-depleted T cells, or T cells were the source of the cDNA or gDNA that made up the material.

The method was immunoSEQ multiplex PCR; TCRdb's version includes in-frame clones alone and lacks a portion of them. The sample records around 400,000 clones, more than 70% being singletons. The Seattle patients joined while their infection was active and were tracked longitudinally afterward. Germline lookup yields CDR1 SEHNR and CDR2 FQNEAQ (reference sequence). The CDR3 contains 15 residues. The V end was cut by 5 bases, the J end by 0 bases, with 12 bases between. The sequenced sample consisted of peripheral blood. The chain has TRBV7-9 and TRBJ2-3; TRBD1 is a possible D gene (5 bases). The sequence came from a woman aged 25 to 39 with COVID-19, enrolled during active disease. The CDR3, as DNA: TGTGCCAGCAGCCAGGACAAGACTAGCACAGATACGCAGTATTTT. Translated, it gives CASSQDKTSTDTQYF.